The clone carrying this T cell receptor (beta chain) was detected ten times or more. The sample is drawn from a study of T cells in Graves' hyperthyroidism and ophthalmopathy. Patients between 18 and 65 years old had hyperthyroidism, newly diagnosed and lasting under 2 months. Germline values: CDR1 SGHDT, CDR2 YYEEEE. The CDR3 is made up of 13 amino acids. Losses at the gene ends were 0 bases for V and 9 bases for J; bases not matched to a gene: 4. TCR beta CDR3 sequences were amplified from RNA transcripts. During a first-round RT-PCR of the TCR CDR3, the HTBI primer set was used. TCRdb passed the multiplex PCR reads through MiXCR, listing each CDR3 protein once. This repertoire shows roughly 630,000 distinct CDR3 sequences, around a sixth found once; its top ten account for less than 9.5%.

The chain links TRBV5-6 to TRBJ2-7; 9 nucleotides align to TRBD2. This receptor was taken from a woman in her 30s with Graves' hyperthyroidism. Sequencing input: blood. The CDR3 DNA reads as TGTGCCAGCAGCTTGGACCGCGGGAGGGCGCAGTACTTC. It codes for CASSLDRGRAQYF.